Below, 32 T cell receptor beta chains from the same sample are listed, as sequenced in a study of Ad26.COV2.S vaccination and SARS-CoV-2 variants. Treatment meaning: approximately 18 received Ad26.COV2.S at low or high dose, single or two shots; roughly five received placebo; per-sample allocation not given. It was on day 63 after the first vaccine or placebo injection that samples were taken. Clones were read by immunoSEQ multiplex PCR, and TCRdb kept only the in-frame ones, dropping some. The table records approximately 480,000 clones, roughly 89% of them present only once. The starting material was peripheral blood, obtained in a trial of Ad26.COV2.S vaccine versus placebo. The source of these receptors is a person aged 18-65 years who received the Ad26.COV2.S COVID-19 vaccine or a placebo.

The chain has TRBV14 and TRBJ2-7; 8 bases fit TRBD1. Germline V gene lookup returns CDR1 SGHDN and CDR2 FVKESK. Unmatched junction bases numbered 14, after V lost 1 base and J lost 9 bases. The CDR3 contains 16 residues. CDR3 in DNA: TGTGCCAGCAGCCAAGTAACAGGGGGGTCGACCGGGACGCAGTACTTC. As protein: CASSQVTGGSTGTQYF. The full variable domain, rest sourced from reference TRBV14 and TRBJ2-7, is EAGVTQFPSHSVIEKGQTVTLRCDPISGHDNLYWYRRVMGKEIKFLLHFVKESKQDESGMPNNRFLAERTGGTYSTLKVQPAELEDSGVYFCASSQVTGGSTGTQYFGPGTRLTVT.

The genes are TRBV6-1 and TRBJ2-7; D unclear. CDR1 and CDR2 (germline): MNHNS, SASEGT. CDR3 length: 12 amino acids. Trimming left V 2 bases short and J 3 bases short, with 5 bases between. The chain's CDR3 is CASSESHYEQYF. CDR3 nucleotide sequence: TGTGCCAGCAGTGAATCCCACTACGAGCAGTACTTC.

The chain uses TRBV11-1 and TRBJ2-2, with 10 bases fitting TRBD2. Trimming cost V 8 bases and J 7 bases; bases outside gene matches: 4. The CDR3 runs to 13 residues. The germline gives CDR1 SGHAT, CDR2 FQDESV (reference sequence). The CDR3 DNA reads as TGTGCCAGCGGGACTAGCGAGGGCGGGGAGCTGTTTTTT. Translating it yields CASGTSEGGELFF.

The chain employs TRBV28 and TRBJ2-1; 8 nucleotides line up with TRBD2. The V and J ends lost 8 bases and 6 bases, in that order; junction bases with no gene match: 15. From germline, CDR1 is MDHEN and CDR2 SYDVKM. The CDR3 contains 16 residues. The DNA for the CDR3 is TGTGCCAGCCTCCAGGGACCGGGAGGGCCGAGCAATGAGCAGTTCTTC. Encoded protein: CASLQGPGGPSNEQFF.

V is TRBV6-5 and J is TRBJ2-1; unclear D gene. CDR3 size: 12 residues. The V gene's germline CDR1 is MNHEY and CDR2 SVGAGI. Trimming removed 10 bases from V and 5 bases from J, with 12 bases in between. The CDR3 sequence: CAIATSNNEQFF. DNA for the CDR3: TGTGCCATCGCCACTTCTAACAATGAGCAGTTCTTC.

This chain uses TRBV7-3 with TRBJ2-1, with 11 bases fitting TRBD1. The CDR3 sequence is 15 residues long. Losses at the gene ends were 5 bases for V and 4 bases for J; bases not matched to a gene: 4. Germline V gene sequence: CDR1 SGHTA, CDR2 FQGTGA. The CDR3 DNA reads TGTGCCAGCAGCACGGACAGGGGGCTATACAATGAGCAGTTCTTC. It codes for CASSTDRGLYNEQFF.

This rearrangement joins TRBV6-2 or TRBV6-3 to TRBJ1-1; D is possibly TRBD1 (5 bases). This CDR3 is 13 amino acids long. Germline lookup yields CDR1 MNHEY and CDR2 SVGEGT. Deletions cut 4 bases from V and 1 base from J, with 7 bases between. The CDR3 DNA reads TGTGCCAGCAGTTCCGGACAGAACACTGAAGCTTTCTTT. Protein product: CASSSGQNTEAFF.

On this clone: The sample has other DNA sequences that encode this CDR3 too. The chain couples TRBV6-5 to TRBJ2-3; 7 bases match TRBD2. The germline CDR1 and CDR2 sequences are MNHEY and SVGAGI. The CDR3 has 12 amino acids. Unmatched junction bases numbered 1, after V lost 8 bases and J lost 2 bases. This CDR3 reads CASRDYTDTQYF. CDR3 DNA sequence: TGTGCCAGCCGGGACTACACAGATACGCAGTATTTT.

V and J are TRBV7-9 and TRBJ2-7; D is ambiguous. From germline, CDR1 is SEHNR and CDR2 FQNEAQ (reference sequence). There are 15 residues in the CDR3. The germline V and J ends were trimmed by 1 base and 2 bases, with 12 bases remaining between them. CDR3 DNA: TGTGCCAGCAGCTTAGTCCAGCGCAACCCCTACGAGCAGTACTTC. Amino acid sequence: CASSLVQRNPYEQYF.

The chain links TRBV4-1 to TRBJ2-6; 12 nucleotides match TRBD2. The CDR3 sequence is 20 residues long. Germline V gene lookup returns CDR1 MGHRA and CDR2 YSYEKL. Trimming cost V 1 base and J 3 bases; bases outside gene matches: 10. The CDR3 region has the DNA TGCGCCAGCAGCCAAGGAGATATGCGACTAGCGGGAGTTGGGGCCAACGTCCTGACTTTC. This gives the protein CASSQGDMRLAGVGANVLTF.

This clone was found once. The chain is built from TRBV27 and TRBJ2-7, with D tentatively TRBD1 (5 bases). The CDR3 is 15 amino acids. Germline values: CDR1 MNHEY, CDR2 SMNVEV (reference sequence). V lost 2 bases and J lost 4, with 15 bases in between. The CDR3 loop reads CASSLSVRVEYEQYF. DNA of the CDR3: TGTGCCAGCAGTTTAAGTGTCAGGGTGGAGTACGAGCAGTACTTC.

This sequence joins TRBV6-5 and TRBJ1-2, with a possible D match to TRBD1 (5 bases). In germline, CDR1 is MNHEY, CDR2 SVGAGI. This CDR3 contains 13 residues. V was trimmed by 6 bases and J by 8 bases, leaving 16 bases between them. DNA of the CDR3: TGTGCCAGCAGACCCGACCTGAAGGGGGGCTACACCTTC. The encoded protein is CASRPDLKGGYTF.

The chain has TRBV7-9 and TRBJ2-7; D is unresolved. This CDR3 spans 13 amino acids. The ends were cut back, 3 bases at V and 2 bases at J, with 8 bases in the middle. The germline CDR1 and CDR2 sequences are SEHNR and FQNEAQ (reference sequence). DNA for the CDR3: TGTGCCAGCAGCTTGGCTGGCACCTACGAGCAGTACTTC. Translated: CASSLAGTYEQYF.

This clone was recorded only once. V and J are TRBV2 and TRBJ2-1; 7 bases match TRBD2. This CDR3 comprises 15 residues. The germline V gene encodes CDR1 SNHLY and CDR2 FYNNEI. Trimming took 8 bases from V and 8 from J; bases not matched to a gene: 15. CDR3: CASHEAGTRPDEQFF. CDR3 bases: TGTGCCAGCCACGAAGCGGGAACCCGCCCGGATGAGCAGTTCTTC. Supplemented by reference TRBV2 and TRBJ2-1, the full variable domain reads EPEVTQTPSHQVTQMGQEVILRCVPISNHLYFYWYRQILGQKVEFLVSFYNNEISEKSEIFDDQFSVERPDGSNFTLKIRSTKLEDSAMYFCASHEAGTRPDEQFFGPGTRLTVL.

The V and J genes are TRBV11-3 and TRBJ2-7, with a weak D call TRBD1 (6 bases). This CDR3 has 13 residues. V lost 5 bases and J lost 5, with 13 bases in between. Germline-derived CDR1 and CDR2 are SGHNT and YENEEA. The CDR3 here is CASSNRTVHEQYF. The CDR3 DNA sequence: TGTGCCAGCAGCAACCGGACAGTCCACGAGCAGTACTTC.

The V and J genes are TRBV11-2 and TRBJ1-2; D possibly corresponds to TRBD1 (5 bases). Germline CDR1 SGHAT, CDR2 FQNNGV. The CDR3 extends over 15 amino acids. V was trimmed by 1 base and J by 5 bases, leaving 14 bases between them. This chain's CDR3 is CASSLGAGSTYGYTF. DNA for the CDR3: TGTGCCAGCAGCTTAGGAGCAGGGTCCACTTATGGCTACACCTTC.

The rearrangement links TRBV5-1 to TRBJ2-2, with TRBD2 matching 14 bases. The CDR3 extends over 17 amino acids. J was trimmed by 5 bases and V by 0 bases; bases with no gene match: 3. The germline V gene has CDR1 SGHRS and CDR2 YFSETQ. CDR3 sequence reads: CASSLAGLAGGTGELFF. As DNA, the CDR3 is TGCGCCAGCAGCTTGGCTGGACTAGCGGGAGGAACCGGGGAGCTGTTTTTT.

The V and J genes are TRBV7-6 and TRBJ2-7; D perhaps matches TRBD2 (6 bases). The CDR3 spans 14 residues. CDR1 is SGHVS, CDR2 FNYEAQ, per germline. V was cut by 5 bases and J by 3 bases, with 14 bases left in between. DNA of the CDR3: TGTGCCAGCAGCCCCGGACTAAGACACTACGAGCAGTACTTC. The encoded protein is CASSPGLRHYEQYF.

The genes are TRBV5-8 and TRBJ1-2; 12 bases agree with TRBD1. Germline CDR1 is SGHTS and CDR2 is YDEGEE. Trimming removed 1 base from V and 11 bases from J; junction bases left unmatched: 12. There are 16 residues in the CDR3. CDR3 nucleotides: TGTGCCAGCAGCTTGATTATTGGGACAGGGGGCGCGAGTTACACCTTC. Translation gives CASSLIIGTGGASYTF.

The gene calls are TRBV4-1 and TRBJ1-1; 8 nucleotides match TRBD1. Trimming at V came to 4 bases and at J to 0 bases, leaving 4 bases not matched to a gene. Per germline, CDR1 MGHRA and CDR2 YSYEKL. CDR3 length: 15 amino acids. CDR3 loop: CASSPTGALNTEAFF. CDR3 nucleotide sequence: TGCGCCAGCAGCCCGACAGGGGCCCTGAACACTGAAGCTTTCTTT.

V usage is TRBV9 and J usage is TRBJ2-3; perhaps TRBD2 as D (5 bases). Per germline, CDR1 SGDLS and CDR2 YYNGEE. This CDR3 region has 15 residues. Trimming left V 4 bases short and J 5 bases short, with 17 bases between. Written as DNA, the CDR3 is TGTGCCAGCAGCCCCTGGGGTGGGAGTGGAGATACGCAGTATTTT. Encoded protein: CASSPWGGSGDTQYF.

Note on this clone: A junction boundary mismatches the germline segment, possibly from a read error. The sample contains more than one DNA sequence encoding this CDR3. This sequence joins TRBV29-1 and TRBJ1-1; possible D gene TRBD1, 5 bases. The CDR3 is 11 residues long. Per the germline V gene, CDR1 is SQVTM and CDR2 is ANQGSEA. The CDR3 spells CRADSNTEAFF. CDR3 bases: TGTAGGGCCGACAGTAACACTGAAGCTTTCTTT.

This clone was recorded a few times. The chain employs TRBV7-2 and TRBJ2-7; tentatively, D is TRBD2 (7 bases). CDR3 length: 17 residues. The ends were cut back, 1 base at V and 7 bases at J, with 23 bases in the middle. Looked up from germline, CDR1 is SGHTA and CDR2 is FQGNSA. In DNA, the CDR3 is TGTGCCAGCAGCTTAGGAGGGGGAGGGAGGCCCCCTCGAGAGCAGTACTTC. Translating it yields CASSLGGGGRPPREQYF.

V gene TRBV18 combines with J gene TRBJ2-5; D uncertain. The CDR3 length is 15 residues. CDR1 is KGHSH and CDR2 is LQKENI in the germline V gene. Trimming stripped 2 bases from V and 0 bases from J, with 10 bases between. The CDR3 sequence: CASSPKDTYQETQYF. The DNA for the CDR3 is TGTGCCAGCTCACCAAAAGACACGTACCAAGAGACCCAGTACTTC.

The chain uses TRBV7-2 and TRBJ2-3; D not resolved. V was shortened by 1 base and J by 11 bases, with 10 bases between the two germline ends. The CDR3 runs 12 residues. Germline loops: CDR1 SGHTA, CDR2 FQGNSA. The CDR3 is CASSLDASEQYF. The CDR3 DNA reads as TGTGCCAGCAGCTTAGACGCCTCGGAGCAGTATTTT.

The chain recombines TRBV6-2 or TRBV6-3 with TRBJ2-1; D call uncertain. This CDR3 spans 11 amino acids. Trimming shortened V by 5 bases and J by 8 bases, and 7 bases separated the two germline ends. CDR1 and CDR2 from the germline V gene are MNHEY and SVGEGT. The DNA for the CDR3 is TGTGCCAGCAGTACGTTGGATGAGCAGTTCTTC. Translated: CASSTLDEQFF.

The table lists this clone with a few counts. The V call is TRBV27, the J call TRBJ2-7; 11 nucleotides align to TRBD2. The germline V gene encodes CDR1 MNHEY and CDR2 SMNVEV (reference sequence). The CDR3 has 19 amino acids. With 6 bases clipped from V and 4 bases from J, the junction kept 20 bases outside the gene matches. The CDR3 loop is CASSPGTSGGLLKAYEQYF. The CDR3, as DNA: TGTGCCAGCAGCCCCGGGACTAGCGGAGGCCTTTTGAAGGCTTACGAGCAGTACTTC.

V usage is TRBV6-4 and J usage is TRBJ2-6, with TRBD2 as a possible D gene (5 bases). The CDR3 covers 19 residues. CDR1 and CDR2 from the germline V gene are MRHNA and SNTAGT. Trimming left V 4 bases short and J 0 bases short, with 19 bases between. The CDR3 region has the DNA TGTGCCAGCAGTGGTCATGGGCAGTTGGGGAGCTCTGGGGCCAACGTCCTGACTTTC. Amino acids: CASSGHGQLGSSGANVLTF.

The V and J genes are TRBV5-1 and TRBJ2-7; maybe TRBD1 (5 bases). V gave up 1 base and J gave up 3 bases, with 11 bases separating them. Germline CDR1 is SGHRS and CDR2 is YFSETQ. The CDR3 consists of 14 residues. CDR3 sequence: CASSLSGALYEQYF. In nucleotides, the CDR3 is TGCGCCAGCAGCTTGTCTGGGGCCCTCTACGAGCAGTACTTC.

The chain links TRBV7-3 to TRBJ2-1; D may be TRBD2 (5 bases). Trimming removed 8 bases at V and 0 bases at J, with 5 bases between. The CDR3 consists of 12 residues. Germline CDR1 is SGHTA and CDR2 is FQGTGA. The CDR3 bases are TGTGCCAGCGGGAGCTCCTACAATGAGCAGTTCTTC. This translates into CASGSSYNEQFF.

A single count supports this clone. The chain links TRBV6-5 to TRBJ2-2; 7 bases match TRBD1. The CDR3 has 11 residues. CDR1 and CDR2 from the germline V gene are MNHEY and SVGAGI. Trimming removed 7 bases from V and 11 bases from J; junction bases left unmatched: 4. This CDR3 reads CASKRQGELFF. The CDR3 nucleotides are TGTGCCAGCAAACGACAGGGCGAGCTGTTTTTT.

V is TRBV7-3 and J is TRBJ1-1, with D perhaps matching TRBD1 (5 bases). Germline CDR1 SGHTA, CDR2 FQGTGA. This CDR3 is 14 amino acids long. Trimming left V 6 bases short and J 3 bases short, with 14 bases between. CDR3 sequence (DNA): TGTGCCAGCAGACGTGGGACGGTGGACACTGAAGCTTTCTTT. This sequence encodes CASRRGTVDTEAFF.